The T cell receptor (beta chain) described here comes from a study of T cell clones after liver transplantation. Background on the study: Tolerant meant at least one year fully off immunosuppression without liver enzymes above twice normal.

Points on this clone: Antigen unknown.

The assay was immunoSEQ multiplex PCR, and TCRdb's table has in-frame clones only and misses some. Here the sample spans roughly 72,000 clones, under 90% being singletons. Points from the study as a whole: In most of the 8 subjects, circulating graft-donor-reactive CD4 TCRbeta sequences fell significantly after transplant. The donor-reactive repertoire was only partly measurable in two subjects, lacking donor cells.

CDR3 length equals 16 residues. J lost 2 bases, V lost 2 bases, and 7 bases had no gene match. The germline V gene has CDR1 SGHNT and CDR2 YYREEE (reference sequence). V usage is TRBV5-4 and J usage is TRBJ1-2, with 9 nucleotides matching TRBD1. The specimen was CD4+ T cells from blood, collected around 50 months after liver transplant. This sequence originates from a human patient who received a liver transplant. Some T cells may possibly be graft donor cells. As DNA, the CDR3 is TGTGCCAGCAGCTTCACAGGGGGCGCGGCCAACTATGGCTACACCTTC. This gives the protein CASSFTGGAANYGYTF. Complete variable domain (other parts from reference TRBV5-4 and TRBJ1-2): ETGVTQSPTHLIKTRGQQVTLRCSSQSGHNTVSWYQQALGQGPQFIFQYYREEENGRGNFPPRFSGLQFPNYSSELNVNALELDDSALYLCASSFTGGAANYGYTFGSGTRLTVV.